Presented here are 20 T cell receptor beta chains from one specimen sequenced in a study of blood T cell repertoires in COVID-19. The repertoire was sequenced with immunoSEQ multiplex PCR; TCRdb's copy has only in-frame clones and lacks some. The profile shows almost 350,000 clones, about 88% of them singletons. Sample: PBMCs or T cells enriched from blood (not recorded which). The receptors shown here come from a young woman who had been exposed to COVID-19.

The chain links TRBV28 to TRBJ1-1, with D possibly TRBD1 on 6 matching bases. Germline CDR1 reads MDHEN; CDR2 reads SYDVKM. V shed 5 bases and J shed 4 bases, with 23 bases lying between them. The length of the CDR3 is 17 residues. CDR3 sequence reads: CASSVLWGGDRGTEAFF. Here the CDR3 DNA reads TGTGCCAGCAGTGTCCTGTGGGGGGGCGATCGAGGCACTGAAGCTTTCTTT.

In DNA form, the CDR3 reads TGTGCCAGCAGCGTGACAGGGTCGGGCAATCAGCCCCAGCATTTT. Its translation: CASSVTGSGNQPQHF. The chain recombines TRBV6-5 with TRBJ1-5, with 7 bases identical to TRBD1. CDR3 length equals 15 residues. Trimming took 6 bases from V and 2 from J; bases not matched to a gene: 7. The germline V gene has CDR1 MNHEY and CDR2 SVGAGI.

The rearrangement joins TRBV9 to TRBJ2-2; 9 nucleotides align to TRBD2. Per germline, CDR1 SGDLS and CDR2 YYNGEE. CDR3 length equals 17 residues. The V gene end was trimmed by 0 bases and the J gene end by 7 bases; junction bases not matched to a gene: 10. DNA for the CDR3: TGTGCCAGCAGCGTAGCGGTCGCGGGACTAGCCGTCGGGGAGCTGTTTTTT. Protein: CASSVAVAGLAVGELFF.

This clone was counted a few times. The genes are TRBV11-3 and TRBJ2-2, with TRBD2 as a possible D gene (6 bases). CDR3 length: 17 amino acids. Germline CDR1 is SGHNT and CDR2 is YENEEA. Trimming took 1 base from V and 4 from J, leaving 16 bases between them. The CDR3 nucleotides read TGTGCCAGCAGCTTAGGGCGCCGCGGGATTGCCACCGGGGAGCTGTTTTTT. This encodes CASSLGRRGIATGELFF.

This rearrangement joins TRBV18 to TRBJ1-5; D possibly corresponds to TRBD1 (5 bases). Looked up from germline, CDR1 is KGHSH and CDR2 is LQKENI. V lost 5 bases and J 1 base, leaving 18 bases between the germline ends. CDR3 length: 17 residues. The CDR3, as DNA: TGTGCCAGCTCAACGGGGGGGAGGAGACAAAGCAATCAGCCCCAGCATTTT. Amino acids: CASSTGGRRQSNQPQHF.

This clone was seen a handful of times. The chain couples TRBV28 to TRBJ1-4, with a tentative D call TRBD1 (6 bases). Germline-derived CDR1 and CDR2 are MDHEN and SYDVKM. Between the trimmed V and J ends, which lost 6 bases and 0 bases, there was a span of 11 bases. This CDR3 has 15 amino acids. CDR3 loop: CASRPGTPTNEKLFF. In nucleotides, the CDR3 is TGTGCCAGCAGGCCCGGGACACCAACTAATGAAAAACTGTTTTTT.

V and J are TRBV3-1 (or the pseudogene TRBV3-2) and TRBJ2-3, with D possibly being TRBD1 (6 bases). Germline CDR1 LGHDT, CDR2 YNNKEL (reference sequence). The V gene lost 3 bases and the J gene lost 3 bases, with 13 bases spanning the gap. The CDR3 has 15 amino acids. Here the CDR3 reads CASSHQGYGTDTQYF. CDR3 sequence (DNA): TGTGCCAGCAGCCACCAGGGGTATGGGACAGATACGCAGTATTTT.

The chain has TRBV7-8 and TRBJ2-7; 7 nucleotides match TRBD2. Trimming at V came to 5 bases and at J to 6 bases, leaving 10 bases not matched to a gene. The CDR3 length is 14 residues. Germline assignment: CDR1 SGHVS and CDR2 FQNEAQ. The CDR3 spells CASSGPRGGGEQYF. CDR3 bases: TGTGCCAGCAGCGGACCCCGAGGCGGGGGCGAGCAGTACTTC.

The DNA for the CDR3 is TGTGCCAGCAGTTTATCGATAACAGCCGGGGAGCTGTTTTTT. This encodes CASSLSITAGELFF. The V call is TRBV27, the J call TRBJ2-2; D call uncertain. Germline V gives CDR1 MNHEY, CDR2 SMNVEV (reference sequence). Trimming removed 0 bases from V and 6 bases from J, with 8 bases in between. The CDR3 sequence is 14 residues long.

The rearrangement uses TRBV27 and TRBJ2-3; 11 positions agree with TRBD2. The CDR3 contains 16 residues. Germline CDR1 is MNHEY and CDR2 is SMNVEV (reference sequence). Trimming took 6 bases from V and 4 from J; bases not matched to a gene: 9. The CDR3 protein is CASSPGIAGGPDTQYF. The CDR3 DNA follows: TGTGCCAGCAGCCCAGGGATAGCGGGAGGGCCAGATACGCAGTATTTT.

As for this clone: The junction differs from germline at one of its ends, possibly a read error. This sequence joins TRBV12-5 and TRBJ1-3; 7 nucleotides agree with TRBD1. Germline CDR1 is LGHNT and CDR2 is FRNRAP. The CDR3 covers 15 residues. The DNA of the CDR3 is TGTGCTAGTGGCTTGGACAGGAGCTCTGGAAACACCATATATTTT. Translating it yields CASGLDRSSGNTIYF.

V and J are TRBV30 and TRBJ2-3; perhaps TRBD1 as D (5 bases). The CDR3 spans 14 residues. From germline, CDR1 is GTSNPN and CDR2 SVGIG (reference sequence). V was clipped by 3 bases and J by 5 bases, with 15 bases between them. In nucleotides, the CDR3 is TGTGCCTGGAGATTGGGGCCTTGGAGAGATACGCAGTATTTT. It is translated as CAWRLGPWRDTQYF.

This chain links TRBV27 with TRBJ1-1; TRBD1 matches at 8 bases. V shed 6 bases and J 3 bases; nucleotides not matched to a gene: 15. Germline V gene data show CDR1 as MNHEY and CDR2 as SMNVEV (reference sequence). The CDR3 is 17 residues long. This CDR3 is CASRIMAGGLLDTEAFF. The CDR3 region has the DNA TGTGCCAGCAGAATCATGGCAGGGGGCTTGCTGGACACTGAAGCTTTCTTT.

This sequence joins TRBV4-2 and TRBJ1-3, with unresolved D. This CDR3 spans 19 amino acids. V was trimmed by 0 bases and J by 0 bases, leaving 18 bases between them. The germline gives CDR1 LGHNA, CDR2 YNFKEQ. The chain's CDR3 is CASSQENLPGSYSGNTIYF. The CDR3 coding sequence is TGTGCCAGCAGCCAAGAGAATCTTCCAGGAAGCTACTCTGGAAACACCATATATTTT.

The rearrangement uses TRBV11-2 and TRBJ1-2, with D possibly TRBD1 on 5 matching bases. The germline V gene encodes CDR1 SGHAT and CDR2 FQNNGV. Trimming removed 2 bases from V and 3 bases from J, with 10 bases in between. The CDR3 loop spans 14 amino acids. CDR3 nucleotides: TGTGCCAGCAGCTTATGGCAGGGCGACTATGGCTACACCTTC. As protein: CASSLWQGDYGYTF.

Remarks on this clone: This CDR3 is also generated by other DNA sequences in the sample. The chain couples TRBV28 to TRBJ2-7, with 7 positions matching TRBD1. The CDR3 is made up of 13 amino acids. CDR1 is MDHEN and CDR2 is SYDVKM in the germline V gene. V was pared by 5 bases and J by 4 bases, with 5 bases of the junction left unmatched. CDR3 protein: CASSPGQSYEQYF. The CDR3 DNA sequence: TGTGCCAGCAGTCCGGGACAGTCATACGAGCAGTACTTC.

CDR3 region: CASSFGGRGDTQYF. The CDR3 coding sequence is TGTGCCAGCAGTTTCGGCGGGAGGGGAGATACGCAGTATTTT. The rearrangement links TRBV27 to TRBJ2-3; 9 bases map to TRBD2. The CDR3 consists of 14 residues. V shed 3 bases and J 5 bases; nucleotides not matched to a gene: 3. Germline V CDR1 and CDR2: MNHEY, SMNVEV (reference sequence).

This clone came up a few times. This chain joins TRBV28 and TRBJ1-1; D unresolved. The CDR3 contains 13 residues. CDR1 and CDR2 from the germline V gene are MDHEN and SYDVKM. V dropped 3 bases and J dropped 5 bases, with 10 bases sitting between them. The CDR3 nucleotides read TGTGCCAGCAGTTTCTTCGCTAGGACTGAAGCTTTCTTT. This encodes CASSFFARTEAFF.

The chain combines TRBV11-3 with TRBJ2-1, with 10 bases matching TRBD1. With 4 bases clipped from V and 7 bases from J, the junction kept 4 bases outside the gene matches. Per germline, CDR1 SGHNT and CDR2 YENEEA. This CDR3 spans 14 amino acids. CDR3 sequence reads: CASSSKGQGNEQFF. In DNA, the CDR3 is TGTGCCAGCAGCTCCAAGGGACAGGGGAATGAGCAGTTCTTC.

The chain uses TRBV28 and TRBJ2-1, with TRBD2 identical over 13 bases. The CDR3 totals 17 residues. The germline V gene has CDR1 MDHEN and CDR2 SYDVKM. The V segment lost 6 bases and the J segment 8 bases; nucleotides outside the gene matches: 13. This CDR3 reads CASSQRLAGGGGDEQFF. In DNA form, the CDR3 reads TGTGCCAGCAGCCAAAGACTAGCGGGAGGAGGAGGGGATGAGCAGTTCTTC.